This T cell receptor beta chain derives from a study of patients and donors after allogeneic stem cell transplantation. The table lists this clonotype with many counts. TCRdb itself ran the RT-PCR reads through MiXCR, one entry per CDR3 protein. Here the sample spans approximately 21,000 distinct CDR3 sequences, approximately 28% being singletons. The CDR3 consists of 15 residues. Trimming pared 4 bases from V and 0 bases from J, leaving 10 bases between. Germline CDR1 MGHDK, CDR2 SYGVNS. The chain combines TRBV25-1 with TRBJ1-5, with unresolved D. This clonotype originated in a human donor who was either an allogeneic HSCT recipient or a stem cell or donor lymphocyte infusion donor (not recorded which). It is not recorded whose cells these are; they may come from a transplant donor. Sample: blood, either unsorted or a sorted T cell fraction (not recorded which). The CDR3 protein is CASSGRENSNQPQHF. The CDR3 DNA sequence: TGTGCCAGCAGTGGCCGGGAAAATAGCAATCAGCCCCAGCATTTT.